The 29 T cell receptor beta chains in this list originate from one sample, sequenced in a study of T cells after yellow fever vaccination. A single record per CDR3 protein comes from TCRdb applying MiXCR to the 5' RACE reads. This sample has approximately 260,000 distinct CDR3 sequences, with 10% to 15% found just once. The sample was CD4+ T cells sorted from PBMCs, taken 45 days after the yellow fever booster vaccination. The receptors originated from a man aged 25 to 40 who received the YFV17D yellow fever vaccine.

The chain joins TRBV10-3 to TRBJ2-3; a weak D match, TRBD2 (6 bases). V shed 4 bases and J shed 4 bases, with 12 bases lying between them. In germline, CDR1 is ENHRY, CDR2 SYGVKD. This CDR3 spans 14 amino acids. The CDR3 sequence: CAISVPGSADTQYF. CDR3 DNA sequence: TGTGCCATCAGTGTTCCCGGGAGTGCAGATACGCAGTATTTT.

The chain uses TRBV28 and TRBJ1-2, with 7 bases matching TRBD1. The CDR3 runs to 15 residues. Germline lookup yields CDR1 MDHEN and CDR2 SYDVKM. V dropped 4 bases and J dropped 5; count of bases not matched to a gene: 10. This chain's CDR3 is CASSSFGTEYYGYTF. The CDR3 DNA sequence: TGTGCCAGCAGTTCCTTCGGGACAGAATATTATGGCTACACCTTC.

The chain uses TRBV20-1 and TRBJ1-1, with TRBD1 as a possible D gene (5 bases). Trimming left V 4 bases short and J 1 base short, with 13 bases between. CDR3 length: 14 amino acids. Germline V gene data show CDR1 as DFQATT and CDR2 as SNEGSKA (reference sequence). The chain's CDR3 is CSAKGRGGNTEAFF. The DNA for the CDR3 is TGCAGTGCTAAGGGGCGGGGGGGGAACACTGAAGCTTTCTTT.

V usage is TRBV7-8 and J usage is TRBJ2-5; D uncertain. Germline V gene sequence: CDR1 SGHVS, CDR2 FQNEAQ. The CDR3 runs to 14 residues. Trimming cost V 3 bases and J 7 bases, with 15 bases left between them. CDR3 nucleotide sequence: TGTGCCAGCAGCTTGGACGCTGCGGCATTGACCCAGTACTTC. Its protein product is CASSLDAAALTQYF. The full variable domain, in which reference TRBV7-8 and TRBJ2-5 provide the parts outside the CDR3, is GAGVSQSPRYKVAKRGQDVALRCDPISGHVSLFWYQQALGQGPEFLTYFQNEAQLDKSGLPSDRFFAERPEGSVSTLKIQRTQQEDSAVYLCASSLDAAALTQYFGPGTRLLVL.

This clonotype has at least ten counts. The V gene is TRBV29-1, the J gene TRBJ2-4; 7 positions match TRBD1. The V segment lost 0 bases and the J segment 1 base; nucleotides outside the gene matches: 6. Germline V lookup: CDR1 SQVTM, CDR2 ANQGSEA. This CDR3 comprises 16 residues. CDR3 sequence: CSVEDSDRAAKNIQYF. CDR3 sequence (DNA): TGCAGCGTTGAAGACAGTGACAGGGCTGCCAAAAACATTCAGTACTTC. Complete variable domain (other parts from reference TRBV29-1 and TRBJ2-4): SAVISQKPSRDICQRGTSLTIQCQVDSQVTMMFWYRQQPGQSLTLIATANQGSEATYESGFVIDKFPISRPNLTFSTLTVSNMSPEDSSIYLCSVEDSDRAAKNIQYFGAGTRLSVL.

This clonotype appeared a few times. CDR3: CASSQDEGSAGELFF. Written as DNA, the CDR3 is TGCGCCAGCAGCCAAGATGAGGGGTCCGCCGGGGAGCTGTTTTTT. The gene calls are TRBV4-3 and TRBJ2-2; D assignment may be TRBD1 or TRBD2 (5 bases each). Deletions cut 0 bases from V and 6 bases from J, with 11 bases between. The CDR3 loop spans 15 amino acids. Germline loops: CDR1 LGHNA, CDR2 YSLEER.

CDR3 protein: CASRVGLAATGELFF. The CDR3 DNA follows: TGTGCCAGCAGGGTGGGACTAGCGGCCACCGGGGAGCTGTTTTTT. V gene TRBV28 combines with J gene TRBJ2-2; 11 bases agree with TRBD2. The junction had 4 bases not matched to a gene; V was cut back by 6 bases and J by 4 bases. Germline loops: CDR1 MDHEN, CDR2 SYDVKM. The CDR3 is made up of 15 amino acids.

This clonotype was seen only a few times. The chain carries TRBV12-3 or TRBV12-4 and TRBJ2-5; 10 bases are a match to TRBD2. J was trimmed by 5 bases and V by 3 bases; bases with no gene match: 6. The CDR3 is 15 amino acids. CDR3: CASSLVLAGVETQYF. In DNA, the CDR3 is TGTGCCAGCAGTTTGGTCCTAGCGGGAGTGGAGACCCAGTACTTC.

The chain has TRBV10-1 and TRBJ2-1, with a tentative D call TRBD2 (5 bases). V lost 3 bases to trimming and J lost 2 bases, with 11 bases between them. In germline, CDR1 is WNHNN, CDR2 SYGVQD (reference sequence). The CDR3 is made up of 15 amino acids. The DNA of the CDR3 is TGCGCCAGCAGTGACCCGGGAAGAACCTACAATGAGCAGTTCTTC. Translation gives CASSDPGRTYNEQFF.

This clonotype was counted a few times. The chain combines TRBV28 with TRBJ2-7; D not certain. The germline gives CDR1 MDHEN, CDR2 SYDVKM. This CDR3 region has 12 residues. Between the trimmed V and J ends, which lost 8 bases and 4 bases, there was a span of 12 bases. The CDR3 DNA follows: TGTGCCAGCCGCCAACATGGATACGAGCAGTACTTC. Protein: CASRQHGYEQYF.

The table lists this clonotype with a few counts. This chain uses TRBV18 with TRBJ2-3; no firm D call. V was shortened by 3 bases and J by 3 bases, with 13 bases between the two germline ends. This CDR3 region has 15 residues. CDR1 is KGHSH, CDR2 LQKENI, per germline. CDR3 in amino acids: CASSPPSRPTDTQYF. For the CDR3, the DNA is TGTGCCAGCTCACCCCCGTCGCGACCAACAGATACGCAGTATTTT.

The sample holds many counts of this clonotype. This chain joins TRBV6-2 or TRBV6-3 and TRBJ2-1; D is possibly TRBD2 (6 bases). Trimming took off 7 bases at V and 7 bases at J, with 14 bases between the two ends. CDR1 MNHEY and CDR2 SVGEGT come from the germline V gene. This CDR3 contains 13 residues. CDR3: CASIKPGRNEQFF. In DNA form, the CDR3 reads TGTGCCAGCATCAAGCCAGGGAGGAATGAGCAGTTCTTC.

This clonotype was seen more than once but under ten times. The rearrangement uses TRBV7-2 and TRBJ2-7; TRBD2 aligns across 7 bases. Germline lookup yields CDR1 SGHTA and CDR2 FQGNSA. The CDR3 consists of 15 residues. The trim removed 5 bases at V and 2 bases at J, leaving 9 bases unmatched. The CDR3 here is CASSPRSSGPYEQYF. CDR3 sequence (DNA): TGTGCCAGCAGCCCCCGATCTAGCGGCCCCTACGAGCAGTACTTC.

The CDR3 here is CASSLNRDPYEQYF. DNA of the CDR3: TGCGCCAGCAGCTTAAACAGGGATCCCTACGAGCAGTACTTC. The rearrangement joins TRBV5-1 to TRBJ2-7; D might be TRBD1 (6 bases). Trimming stripped 2 bases from V and 2 bases from J, with 11 bases between. The CDR3 length is 14 residues. The germline CDR1 and CDR2 sequences are SGHRS and YFSETQ.

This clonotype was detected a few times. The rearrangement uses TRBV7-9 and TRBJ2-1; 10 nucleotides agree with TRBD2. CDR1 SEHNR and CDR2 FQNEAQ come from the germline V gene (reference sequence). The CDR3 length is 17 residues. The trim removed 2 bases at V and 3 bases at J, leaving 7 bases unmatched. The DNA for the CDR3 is TGTGCCAGCAGCTTACTCAGCGGGAGGGCAGGCTACAATGAGCAGTTCTTC. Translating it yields CASSLLSGRAGYNEQFF.

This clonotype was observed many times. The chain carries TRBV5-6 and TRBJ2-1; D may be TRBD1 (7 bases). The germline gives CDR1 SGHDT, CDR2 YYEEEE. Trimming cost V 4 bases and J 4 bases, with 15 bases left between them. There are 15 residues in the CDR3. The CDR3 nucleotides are TGTGCCAGCAGCCGGGGGACCAGGGGGTACAATGAGCAGTTCTTC. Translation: CASSRGTRGYNEQFF. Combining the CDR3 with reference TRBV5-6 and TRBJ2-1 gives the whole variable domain DAGVTQSPTHLIKTRGQQVTLRCSPKSGHDTVSWYQQALGQGPQFIFQYYEEEERQRGNFPDRFSGHQFPNYSSELNVNALLLGDSALYLCASSRGTRGYNEQFFGPGTRLTVL.

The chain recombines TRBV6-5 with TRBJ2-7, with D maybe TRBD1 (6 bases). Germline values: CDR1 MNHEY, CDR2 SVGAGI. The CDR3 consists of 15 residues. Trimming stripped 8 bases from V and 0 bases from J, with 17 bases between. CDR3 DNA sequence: TGTGCCAGCCGTTCTCAGGGGAGAAGCTCCTACGAGCAGTACTTC. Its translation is CASRSQGRSSYEQYF.

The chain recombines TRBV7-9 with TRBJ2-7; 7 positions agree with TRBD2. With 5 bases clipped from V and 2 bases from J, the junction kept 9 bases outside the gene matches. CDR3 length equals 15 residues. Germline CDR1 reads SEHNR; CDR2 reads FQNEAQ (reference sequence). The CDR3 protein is CASSPTGTTTYEQYF. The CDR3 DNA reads TGTGCCAGCAGCCCAACCGGGACTACAACCTACGAGCAGTACTTC.

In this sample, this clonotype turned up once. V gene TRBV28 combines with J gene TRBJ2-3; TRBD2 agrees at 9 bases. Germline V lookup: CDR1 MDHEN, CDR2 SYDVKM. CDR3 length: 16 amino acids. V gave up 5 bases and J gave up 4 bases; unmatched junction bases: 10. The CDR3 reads CASSPIYSGSSDTQYF. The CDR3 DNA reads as TGTGCCAGCAGTCCCATTTATAGCGGGAGCTCAGATACGCAGTATTTT. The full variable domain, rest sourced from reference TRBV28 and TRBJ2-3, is DVKVTQSSRYLVKRTGEKVFLECVQDMDHENMFWYRQDPGLGLRLIYFSYDVKMKEKGDIPEGYSVSREKKERFSLILESASTNQTSMYLCASSPIYSGSSDTQYFGPGTRLTVL.

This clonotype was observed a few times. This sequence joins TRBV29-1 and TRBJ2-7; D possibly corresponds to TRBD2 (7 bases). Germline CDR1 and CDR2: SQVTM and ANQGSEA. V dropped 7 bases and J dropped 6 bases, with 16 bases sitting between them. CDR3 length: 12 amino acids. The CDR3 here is CSARPGEGEQYF. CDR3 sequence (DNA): TGCAGCGCCCGACCAGGGGAGGGCGAGCAGTACTTC.

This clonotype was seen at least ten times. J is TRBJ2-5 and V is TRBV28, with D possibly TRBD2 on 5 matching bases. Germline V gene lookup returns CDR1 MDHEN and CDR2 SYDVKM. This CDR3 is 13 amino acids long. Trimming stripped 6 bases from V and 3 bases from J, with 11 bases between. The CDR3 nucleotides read TGTGCCAGCAGCCGGTGGGGAGAAGAGACCCAGTACTTC. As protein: CASSRWGEETQYF. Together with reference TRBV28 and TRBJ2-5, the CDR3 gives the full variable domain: DVKVTQSSRYLVKRTGEKVFLECVQDMDHENMFWYRQDPGLGLRLIYFSYDVKMKEKGDIPEGYSVSREKKERFSLILESASTNQTSMYLCASSRWGEETQYFGPGTRLLVL.

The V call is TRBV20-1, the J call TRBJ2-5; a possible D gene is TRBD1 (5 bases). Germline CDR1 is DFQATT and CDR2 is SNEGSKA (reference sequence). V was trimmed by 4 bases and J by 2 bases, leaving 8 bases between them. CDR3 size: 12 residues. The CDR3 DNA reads TGCAGTGCTACAGGACAACAAGAGACCCAGTACTTC. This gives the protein CSATGQQETQYF.

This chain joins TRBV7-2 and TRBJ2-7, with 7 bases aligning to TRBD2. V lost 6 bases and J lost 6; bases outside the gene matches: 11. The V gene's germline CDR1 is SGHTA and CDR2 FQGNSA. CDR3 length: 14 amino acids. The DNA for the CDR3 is TGTGCCAGCAGAAAGCAGCTTAGGGAGGGCGAGCAGTACTTC. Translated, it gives CASRKQLREGEQYF.

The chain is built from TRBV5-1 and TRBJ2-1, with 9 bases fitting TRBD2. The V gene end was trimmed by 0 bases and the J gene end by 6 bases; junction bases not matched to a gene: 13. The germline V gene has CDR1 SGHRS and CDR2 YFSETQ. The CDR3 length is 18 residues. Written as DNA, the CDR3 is TGCGCCAGCAGCTTGGGGTATGGGGCGGGAGGGCTCTTCAATGAGCAGTTCTTC. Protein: CASSLGYGAGGLFNEQFF. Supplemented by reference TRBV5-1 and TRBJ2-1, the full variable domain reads KAGVTQTPRYLIKTRGQQVTLSCSPISGHRSVSWYQQTPGQGLQFLFEYFSETQRNKGNFPGRFSGRQFSNSRSEMNVSTLELGDSALYLCASSLGYGAGGLFNEQFFGPGTRLTVL.

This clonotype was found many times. CDR3 in DNA: TGTGCCACCCAAAGGGCAGGCACCGAAAACATTCAGTACTTC. Protein product: CATQRAGTENIQYF. V usage is TRBV6-5 and J usage is TRBJ2-4, with D uncertain. This CDR3 spans 14 amino acids. Germline V lookup: CDR1 MNHEY, CDR2 SVGAGI. With 10 bases removed from V and 5 bases from J, the gap between germline ends came to 18 bases.

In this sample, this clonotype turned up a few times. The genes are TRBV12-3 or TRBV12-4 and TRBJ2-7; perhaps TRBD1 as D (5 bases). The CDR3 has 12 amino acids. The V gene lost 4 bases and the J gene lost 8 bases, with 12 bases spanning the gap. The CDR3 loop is CASSSDSIQQYF. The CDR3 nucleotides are TGTGCCAGCAGTTCCGACAGTATACAGCAGTACTTC.

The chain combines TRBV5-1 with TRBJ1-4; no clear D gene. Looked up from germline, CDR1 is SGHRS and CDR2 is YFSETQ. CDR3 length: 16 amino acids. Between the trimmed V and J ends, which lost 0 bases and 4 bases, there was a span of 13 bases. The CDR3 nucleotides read TGCGCCAGCAGCTTGGAATCAGGAGGGAGTAATGAAAAACTGTTTTTT. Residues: CASSLESGGSNEKLFF. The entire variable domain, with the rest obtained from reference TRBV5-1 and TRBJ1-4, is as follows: KAGVTQTPRYLIKTRGQQVTLSCSPISGHRSVSWYQQTPGQGLQFLFEYFSETQRNKGNFPGRFSGRQFSNSRSEMNVSTLELGDSALYLCASSLESGGSNEKLFFGSGTQLSVL.

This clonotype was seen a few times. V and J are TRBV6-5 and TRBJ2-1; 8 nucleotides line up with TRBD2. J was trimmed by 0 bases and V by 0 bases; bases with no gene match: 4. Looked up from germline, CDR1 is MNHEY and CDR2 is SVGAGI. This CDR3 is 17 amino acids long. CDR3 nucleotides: TGTGCCAGCAGTTACTCGAAAAGCGGGAGCTCCTACAATGAGCAGTTCTTC. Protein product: CASSYSKSGSSYNEQFF.

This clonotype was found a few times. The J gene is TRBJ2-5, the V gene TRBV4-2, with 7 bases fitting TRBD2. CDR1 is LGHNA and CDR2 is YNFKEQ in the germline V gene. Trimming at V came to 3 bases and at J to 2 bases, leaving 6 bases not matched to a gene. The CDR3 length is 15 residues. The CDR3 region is CASSQGLIGQETQYF. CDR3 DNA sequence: TGTGCCAGCAGCCAGGGACTAATCGGGCAAGAGACCCAGTACTTC.